This TCR beta chain was identified during a study of T-cell memory formation after mild COVID-19. Study-wide points: Contracting clones, day 15 to 85, had balanced CD4/CD8, and later expanders favored CD4+.

Turning to this clonotype: Antigen: not known.

CDR1 and CDR2 (germline): SGHTA, FQGNSA. V lost 3 bases to trimming and J lost 3 bases; unmatched junction nucleotides: 7. The length of the CDR3 is 16 residues. TCR alpha and TCR beta cDNA libraries carrying sample barcodes and UMIs were produced by 5'RACE using constant-segment primers. TCRdb processed the 5' RACE reads anew with MiXCR; each CDR3 protein has one entry. The sample lists about 400,000 distinct CDR3 sequences; approximately 14% were seen once. Sequenced: PBMCs or a T cell subset sorted from them (not recorded which). The TCR sequence derives from a man aged 18 to 30 who had mild COVID-19 (a few samples of this study predate the infection). Cell type and time point are not known. This chain uses TRBV7-2 with TRBJ2-7; 11 positions match TRBD2. CDR3 in amino acids: CASSFLPGLAVYEQYF. CDR3 DNA: TGTGCCAGCAGCTTTCTCCCGGGACTAGCGGTCTACGAGCAGTACTTC.